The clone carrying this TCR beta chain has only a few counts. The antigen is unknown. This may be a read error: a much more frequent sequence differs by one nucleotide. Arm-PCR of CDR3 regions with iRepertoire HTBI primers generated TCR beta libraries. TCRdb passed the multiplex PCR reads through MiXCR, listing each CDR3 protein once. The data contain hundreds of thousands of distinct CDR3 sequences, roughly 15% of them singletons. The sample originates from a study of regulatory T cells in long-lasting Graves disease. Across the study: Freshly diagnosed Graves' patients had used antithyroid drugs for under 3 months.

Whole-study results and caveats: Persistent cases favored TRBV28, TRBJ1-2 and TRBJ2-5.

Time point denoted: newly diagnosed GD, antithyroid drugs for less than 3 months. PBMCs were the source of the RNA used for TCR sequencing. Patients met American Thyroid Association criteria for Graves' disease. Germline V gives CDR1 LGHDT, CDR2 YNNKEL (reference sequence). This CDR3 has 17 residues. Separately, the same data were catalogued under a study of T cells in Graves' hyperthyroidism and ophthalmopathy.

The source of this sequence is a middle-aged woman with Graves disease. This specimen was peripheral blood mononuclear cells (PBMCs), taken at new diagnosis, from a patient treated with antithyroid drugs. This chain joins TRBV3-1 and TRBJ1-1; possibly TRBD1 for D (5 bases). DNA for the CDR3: TGTGCCAGCAGCCAAGATAGGTTCGGGGCAGGTAGGACTGGAGCTTTCTTT. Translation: CASSQDRFGAGRTGAFF.